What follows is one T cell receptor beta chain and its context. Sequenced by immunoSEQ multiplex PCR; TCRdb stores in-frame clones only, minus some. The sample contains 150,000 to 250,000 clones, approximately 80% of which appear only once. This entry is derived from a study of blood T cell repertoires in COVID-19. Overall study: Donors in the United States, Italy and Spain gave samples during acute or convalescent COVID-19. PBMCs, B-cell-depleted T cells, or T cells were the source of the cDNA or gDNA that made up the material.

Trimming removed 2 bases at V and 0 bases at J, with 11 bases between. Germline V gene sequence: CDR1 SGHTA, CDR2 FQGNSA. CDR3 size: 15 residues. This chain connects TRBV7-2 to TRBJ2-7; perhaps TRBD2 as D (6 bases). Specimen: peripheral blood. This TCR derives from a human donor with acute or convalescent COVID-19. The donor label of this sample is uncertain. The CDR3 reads CASSLPGSPSYEQYF. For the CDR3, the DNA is TGTGCCAGCAGCTTACCCGGGAGCCCCTCCTACGAGCAGTACTTC.